This is a list of T cell receptor beta chains from one sample in a study of CD8 T cells in Susac syndrome. TCRdb re-called the immunoSEQ multiplex PCR reads with MiXCR, one entry per CDR3 protein. The repertoire holds over 200,000 distinct CDR3 sequences, with 95% as singletons. The specimen sequenced was CD4+ T cells from PBMCs. These receptors all stem from a human donor with multiple sclerosis. CDR3s include the opening cysteine and the closing phenylalanine or tryptophan. D genes are given only for firm matches. Clone size appears in some rows only: once, few, many, or a class for an expanded clone.

TRBD1	TRBV29-1	NA	TRBJ2-1	TGCAGCGGGGAACAGGGGGTTGGACACAATGAGCAGTTCTTC	CSGEQGVGHNEQFF
NA	TRBV5-1	NA	TRBJ2-3	TGCGCCAGCAGCTTGGAAGGCACCTCTAGCACAGATACGCAGTATTTT	CASSLEGTSSTDTQYF
NA	TRBV15	once	TRBJ2-5	TGTGCCACCAGCAGAGATCGGGTAGAGCAAGAGACCCAGTACTTC	CATSRDRVEQETQYF
NA	TRBV3-1	NA	TRBJ2-6	TGTGCCAGCAGCCAGGAGGCAGGGGTTTCTGGGGCCAACGTCCTGACTTTC	CASSQEAGVSGANVLTF
TRBD1	TRBV27	NA	TRBJ1-6	TGTGCCAGCAGTTTCGAGACAGGGGTGGGGTCACCCCTCCACTTT	CASSFETGVGSPLHF
TRBD1	TRBV27	NA	TRBJ2-7	TGTGCCAGCAGTTTAGGTGACAGGGTGGTTCAGTACTTC	CASSLGDRVVQYF
NA	TRBV29-1	NA	TRBJ1-2	TGCAGCGTTGGGTCGGTAAGCTTAATGGGAGGCTACACCTTC	CSVGSVSLMGGYTF
TRBD1	TRBV30	NA	TRBJ1-5	TGTGCCTGGAGGTCCGGAGACAGGGGTTCTAATCAGCCCCAGCATTTT	CAWRSGDRGSNQPQHF
TRBD2	TRBV28	once	TRBJ2-7	TGTGCCAGCAGCCCGACGGGACTAGCGCGCTACGAGCAGTACTTC	CASSPTGLARYEQYF
NA	TRBV9	NA	TRBJ2-1	TGTGCCAGCAGCGTAGGCAGCGCCTACAATGAGCAGTTCTTC	CASSVGSAYNEQFF
TRBD2	TRBV9	NA	TRBJ2-1	TGTGCCAGCAGCGGAGCGGGGGGGAATGAGCAGTTCTTC	CASSGAGGNEQFF
TRBD1	TRBV27	NA	TRBJ1-2	TGTGCCAGCAGTTCGGCAGGGGGGGTTGGCTACACCTTC	CASSSAGGVGYTF
NA	TRBV25-1	NA	TRBJ1-2	TGTGCCAGCAGTGAGCCTGGCACAGGTTCTAACTACGGCTACACCTTC	CASSEPGTGSNYGYTF
NA	TRBV7-9	NA	TRBJ2-1	TGTGCCAGCAGCCAAGAGGACTTCCGGTTCTTC	CASSQEDFRFF
TRBD1	TRBV3-1	NA	TRBJ1-2	TGTGCCAGCAGCCAAGATCTGCAGGGGGCGGATGGCTACACCTTC	CASSQDLQGADGYTF
TRBD2	TRBV5-1	NA	TRBJ2-1	TGCGCCAGCAGCTTGGCCTCGAAGCGGGGGTCGAGCTCCTACAATGAGCAGTTCTTC	CASSLASKRGSSSYNEQFF
NA	TRBV29-1	NA	TRBJ1-4	TGCAGCGTTGAACCCGGGGCCGAGGGAGAAAAACTGTTTTTT	CSVEPGAEGEKLFF
TRBD2	TRBV6-5	NA	TRBJ2-3	TGTGCCAGCAGGAGGACTAGCGGGACAGATACGCAGTATTTT	CASRRTSGTDTQYF
NA	TRBV2	NA	TRBJ2-7	TGTGCCAGCAGTCGGACCTACGAGCAGTACTTC	CASSRTYEQYF
NA	TRBV25-1	once	TRBJ1-1	TGTGCCAGCAGTCCCCTTGGGGCGACAGTTGAAGCTTTCTTT	CASSPLGATVEAFF
TRBD1	TRBV5-6	once	TRBJ2-3	TGTGCCAGCAGCACAGGGGTCCCCACAGATACGCAGTATTTT	CASSTGVPTDTQYF
NA	TRBV7-9	NA	TRBJ2-5	TGTGCCAGCGGCCGCAGGGAAGAGACCCAGTACTTC	CASGRREETQYF
NA	TRBV23-1	once	TRBJ2-3	TGCGCCAGCCCCCGACGGAACACAGATACGCAGTATTTT	CASPRRNTDTQYF
TRBD2	TRBV29-1	NA	TRBJ2-3	TGCTCGTCCCGGGAGGGGCCGTTAGATACGCAGTATTTT	CSSREGPLDTQYF
TRBD1	TRBV29-1	NA	TRBJ1-1	TGCAGCGGGGAGGGGGCGTTCGGCACTGAAGCTTTCTTT	CSGEGAFGTEAFF
TRBD1	TRBV9	NA	TRBJ1-1	TGTGCCAGCAGCGTCGGACAGGAATCTGAAGCTTTCTTT	CASSVGQESEAFF
NA	TRBV5-1	once	TRBJ1-2	TGCGCCAGCAGCTTGGGGAATGGCTACACCTTC	CASSLGNGYTF
TRBD1	TRBV29-1	once	TRBJ1-2	TGCAGCACCACTACCGGGACAGCTAACTATGGCTACACCTTC	CSTTTGTANYGYTF
TRBD1	TRBV5-1	NA	TRBJ2-5	TGCGCCAGCAGCACCGGACAGGGGGCAGGAGAGACCCAGTACTTC	CASSTGQGAGETQYF
NA	TRBV19	once	TRBJ1-2	TGTGCCAGTACCCCAGGGAGCGGATTTAACTATGGCTACACCTTC	CASTPGSGFNYGYTF
NA	TRBV18	NA	TRBJ2-5	TGTGCCAGCTCACCGCAAGAAGTTGAGACCCAGTACTTC	CASSPQEVETQYF
NA	TRBV2	NA	TRBJ2-5	TGTGCCAGCAGTGCCCTTCTGGAGACCCAGTACTTC	CASSALLETQYF
NA	TRBV29-1	NA	TRBJ2-3	TGCAGCGTTGCGGGCCTCACAAACACAGATACGCAGTATTTT	CSVAGLTNTDTQYF
TRBD2	TRBV12-3/TRBV12-4	NA	TRBJ2-1	TGTGCCAGCAGTTTGACTAGCGGGGGGGCGAACGAGCAGTTCTTC	CASSLTSGGANEQFF
NA	TRBV20-1	NA	TRBJ1-2	TGCAGTGCTAGAGAATGGGGATGGATCGGAGAGACCCCCCACACCTTC	CSAREWGWIGETPHTF
NA	TRBV29-1	once	TRBJ2-5	TGCAGCGTTGGATCGTCAGGGGGGCAAGAGACCCAGTACTTC	CSVGSSGGQETQYF
TRBD1	TRBV20-1	NA	TRBJ2-7	TGCAGTGCTCCGACAGGGGTCTCCTACGAGCAGTACTTC	CSAPTGVSYEQYF
NA	TRBV27	NA	TRBJ1-2	TGTGCCAGCAGCTCCGACTCTTACTATGGCTACACCTTC	CASSSDSYYGYTF
NA	TRBV30	NA	TRBJ1-5	TGTGCCTGGAGTCGAGGACTGCTGAATCAGCCCCAGCATTTT	CAWSRGLLNQPQHF
TRBD1	TRBV3-1	NA	TRBJ2-1	TGTGCCAGCAGCCAAAGGACAGGGGACGATGAGCAGTTCTTC	CASSQRTGDDEQFF
NA	TRBV19	NA	TRBJ2-1	TGTGCCAGTGGGCTAGTCGGCAATGAGCAGTTCTTC	CASGLVGNEQFF
NA	TRBV30	NA	TRBJ2-7	TGTGCCTGGAGTGTACGGGTCGAGCAGTACTTC	CAWSVRVEQYF
TRBD1	TRBV27	NA	TRBJ2-3	TGTGCCAGCAGTTTCTGGGGACAGGGGACAGATACGCAGTATTTT	CASSFWGQGTDTQYF
TRBD1	TRBV15	once	TRBJ1-4	TGTGCCACCAGCCGACAGGGGAGGGATGAAAAACTGTTTTTT	CATSRQGRDEKLFF
NA	TRBV20-1	NA	TRBJ1-2	TGCAGTGCTACAAGGGCGGGAGTTGGGTATGGCTACACCTTC	CSATRAGVGYGYTF
NA	TRBV19	NA	TRBJ2-1	TGTGCCAGTACCTCGGGACGGACTGGATTCTACAATGAGCAGTTCTTC	CASTSGRTGFYNEQFF